This TCR beta chain was retrieved from a study of cytomegalovirus exposure and HLA in healthy donors. Whole-study context: About 200 million T cells yielded over 90 million unique TCR beta sequences in earlier analysis. Study-level points and caveats: The authors assumed roughly uniform sequencing depth across donors for presence/absence analyses. In a later analysis, DRB1 alleles had the most associated TCRs; HLA-C alleles the fewest. According to a later analysis, donors in an Asian-associated ancestry cluster reportedly had fewer N-insertions than the roughly 660-donor mean.

With 60 Vbeta and 13 Jbeta primers, the PCR was carried out. Some clones are missing from TCRdb's copy, which holds only in-frame ones; the method was immunoSEQ multiplex PCR. The profile covers some 220,000 clones, with about 85% appearing a single time and around 0.23% taken by the ten largest. Of note for this clone: Its specificity is not known.

The CDR3 is 12 amino acids. Trimming took off 0 bases at V and 12 bases at J, with 12 bases between the two ends. In germline, CDR1 is MNHNS, CDR2 SASEGT. This TCR derives from a girl aged 2-10 years in good health and CMV-seronegative. Sequencing was performed on PBMCs. V and J are TRBV6-1 and TRBJ2-7; D not resolved. The CDR3 nucleotides read TGTGCCAGCAGTGAAGCAACAGATCTGGCGTACTTC. This translates into CASSEATDLAYF.